These T cell receptor beta chains were read from a single sample in a study of blood T cell repertoires in COVID-19. Here immunoSEQ multiplex PCR was the method, and the copy in TCRdb shows in-frame clones only, minus some. The data hold hundreds of thousands of clones, with 85% observed a single time. Material: peripheral blood. The receptors here all came from a woman between 18 and 29 years old with acute or convalescent COVID-19. CDR3s include the opening cysteine and the closing phenylalanine or tryptophan. D genes are given only for firm matches. Clone size appears in some rows only: once, few, many, or a class for an expanded clone.

J gene: TRBJ1-1; clone size: -; D gene: -; V gene: TRBV7-9; CDR3 protein: CASSLGVQDTEAFF; CDR3 DNA: TGTGCCAGCAGCCTCGGCGTCCAGGACACTGAAGCTTTCTTT
J gene: TRBJ2-1; clone size: -; D gene: TRBD2; V gene: TRBV4-1; CDR3 protein: CASTPAGEAGVYNEQFF; CDR3 DNA: TGCGCCAGCACCCCGGCGGGGGAAGCGGGAGTCTACAATGAGCAGTTCTTC
J gene: TRBJ1-2; clone size: -; D gene: TRBD1; V gene: TRBV4-2; CDR3 protein: CASSQGDRGYGYTF; CDR3 DNA: TGTGCCAGCAGCCAAGGTGACAGGGGCTATGGCTACACCTTC
J gene: TRBJ1-2; clone size: few; D gene: -; V gene: TRBV19; CDR3 protein: CASSMEAYGYTF; CDR3 DNA: TGTGCCAGTAGTATGGAGGCGTATGGCTACACCTTC
J gene: TRBJ2-7; clone size: -; D gene: -; V gene: TRBV19; CDR3 protein: CASSVRDIGSSYEQYF; CDR3 DNA: TGTGCCAGTAGCGTCCGGGACATCGGAAGCTCCTACGAGCAGTACTTC
J gene: TRBJ2-5; clone size: -; D gene: -; V gene: TRBV3-1/TRBV3-2; CDR3 protein: CASSPDLYQETQYF; CDR3 DNA: TGTGCCAGCAGCCCGGACTTGTATCAAGAGACCCAGTACTTC
J gene: TRBJ1-5; clone size: -; D gene: TRBD1; V gene: TRBV27; CDR3 protein: CASAGQGVRPQHF; CDR3 DNA: TGTGCCAGCGCCGGGCAGGGGGTAAGGCCCCAGCATTTT
J gene: TRBJ1-2; clone size: -; D gene: -; V gene: TRBV19; CDR3 protein: CASTGFTGTYGYTF; CDR3 DNA: TGTGCCAGCACGGGGTTTACAGGGACCTATGGCTACACCTTC
J gene: TRBJ1-6; clone size: -; D gene: -; V gene: TRBV11-2; CDR3 protein: CASSLDFLGGSPLHF; CDR3 DNA: TGTGCCAGCAGCTTAGATTTTTTGGGGGGATCACCCCTCCACTTT
J gene: TRBJ2-5; clone size: -; D gene: -; V gene: TRBV3-1/TRBV3-2; CDR3 protein: CASSSYGSPITGQYF; CDR3 DNA: TGTGCCAGCAGCAGCTACGGGAGCCCCATAACCGGCCAGTACTTC
J gene: TRBJ2-5; clone size: -; D gene: TRBD1; V gene: TRBV7-2; CDR3 protein: CASSSDRGAGTQYF; CDR3 DNA: TGTGCCAGCAGCTCTGACAGGGGCGCTGGGACCCAGTACTTC
J gene: TRBJ1-2; clone size: -; D gene: TRBD1; V gene: TRBV28; CDR3 protein: CASSTDRLSLLGYTF; CDR3 DNA: TGTGCCAGCAGTACGGACAGGCTCTCGCTATTGGGCTACACCTTC
J gene: TRBJ2-7; clone size: -; D gene: -; V gene: TRBV28; CDR3 protein: CASSTGTLSYEQYF; CDR3 DNA: TGTGCCAGCAGTACCGGGACTCTCTCCTACGAGCAGTACTTC
J gene: TRBJ2-5; clone size: -; D gene: TRBD1; V gene: TRBV5-1; CDR3 protein: CASSPRDRGEETQYF; CDR3 DNA: TGCGCCAGCAGCCCTAGGGACAGGGGAGAGGAGACCCAGTACTTC
J gene: TRBJ1-1; clone size: -; D gene: TRBD1; V gene: TRBV5-6; CDR3 protein: CASSADRAAFF; CDR3 DNA: TGTGCCAGCAGCGCTGACAGGGCCGCTTTCTTT
J gene: TRBJ1-5; clone size: once; D gene: TRBD1; V gene: TRBV4-1; CDR3 protein: CASSHLGQDSNQPQHF; CDR3 DNA: TGCGCCAGCAGCCACTTGGGACAGGATAGCAATCAGCCCCAGCATTTT
J gene: TRBJ2-1; clone size: -; D gene: TRBD1; V gene: TRBV7-9; CDR3 protein: CASSTGTGFNEQFF; CDR3 DNA: TGTGCCAGCAGCACCGGGACAGGCTTCAATGAGCAGTTCTTC
J gene: TRBJ2-2; clone size: -; D gene: -; V gene: TRBV10-1; CDR3 protein: CASSGVPGELFF; CDR3 DNA: TGCGCCAGCAGTGGAGTCCCCGGGGAGCTGTTTTTT
J gene: TRBJ2-1; clone size: -; D gene: -; V gene: TRBV28; CDR3 protein: CASSLRAAGNEQFF; CDR3 DNA: TGTGCCAGCAGTCTTAGGGCCGCAGGGAATGAGCAGTTCTTC
J gene: TRBJ2-7; clone size: -; D gene: TRBD2; V gene: TRBV6-2/TRBV6-3; CDR3 protein: CASSPGTSGSMYEQYF; CDR3 DNA: TGTGCCAGCAGCCCCGGGACTAGCGGGAGTATGTACGAGCAGTACTTC
J gene: TRBJ2-4; clone size: -; D gene: -; V gene: TRBV10-3; CDR3 protein: CAITQGFENIQYF; CDR3 DNA: TGTGCCATCACTCAGGGCTTCGAAAACATTCAGTACTTC
J gene: TRBJ1-2; clone size: -; D gene: TRBD1; V gene: TRBV7-2; CDR3 protein: CASSSQGGIGGYTF; CDR3 DNA: TGTGCCAGCAGCTCGCAGGGGGGTATAGGGGGCTACACCTTC
J gene: TRBJ1-3; clone size: few; D gene: -; V gene: TRBV7-3; CDR3 protein: CASSFRGGQGNTIYF; CDR3 DNA: TGTGCCAGCAGCTTCCGTGGCGGCCAAGGAAACACCATATATTTT
J gene: TRBJ2-2; clone size: -; D gene: -; V gene: TRBV5-4; CDR3 protein: CASSLFQGNTGELFF; CDR3 DNA: TGTGCCAGCAGCTTGTTTCAGGGGAACACCGGGGAGCTGTTTTTT
J gene: TRBJ2-4; clone size: once; D gene: -; V gene: TRBV2; CDR3 protein: CASSAEQGAKNIQYF; CDR3 DNA: TGTGCCAGCAGTGCGGAACAGGGAGCCAAAAACATTCAGTACTTC
J gene: TRBJ1-6; clone size: few; D gene: -; V gene: TRBV27; CDR3 protein: CASSPGFTYNSPLHF; CDR3 DNA: TGTGCCAGCAGTCCAGGGTTCACCTATAATTCACCCCTCCACTTT